The 13 T cell receptor beta chains below all came from one sample that was sequenced in a study of blood T cell repertoires in COVID-19. Here immunoSEQ multiplex PCR was the method, and the copy in TCRdb shows in-frame clones only, minus some. The sample consists of roughly 410,000 clones, about 90% of them appearing once. Sample: peripheral blood. These receptors were collected from a woman between 55 and 75 years old with COVID-19, enrolled during active disease.

V is TRBV28 and J is TRBJ2-7, with 7 nucleotides matching TRBD1. This CDR3 spans 16 amino acids. Germline V gene sequence: CDR1 MDHEN, CDR2 SYDVKM. V shed 1 base, J shed 2 bases, and the junction held 8 bases outside the gene matches. CDR3 sequence: CASSLSGNRGAYEQYF. Here the CDR3 DNA reads TGTGCCAGCAGTTTATCAGGGAACAGGGGAGCCTACGAGCAGTACTTC.

The chain carries TRBV5-1 and TRBJ2-1; TRBD2 matches at 9 bases. CDR1 is SGHRS, CDR2 YFSETQ, per germline. The junction had 5 bases not matched to a gene; V was cut back by 4 bases and J by 6 bases. This CDR3 has 14 residues. The CDR3 bases are TGCGCCAGCAGCCGGACTAGCGATCTCAATGAGCAGTTCTTC. Its protein product is CASSRTSDLNEQFF.

The chain uses TRBV27 and TRBJ1-1; maybe TRBD1 (6 bases). Germline lookup yields CDR1 MNHEY and CDR2 SMNVEV (reference sequence). There are 16 residues in the CDR3. V was trimmed by 2 bases and J by 4 bases, leaving 17 bases between them. The CDR3: CASSLGGAGGTTEAFF. The CDR3 DNA follows: TGTGCCAGCAGTTTAGGGGGGGCTGGGGGGACCACTGAAGCTTTCTTT.

The chain combines TRBV30 with TRBJ1-1, with D unresolved. The ends were cut back, 3 bases at V and 3 bases at J, with 14 bases in the middle. CDR1 and CDR2 (germline): GTSNPN, SVGIG (reference sequence). The CDR3 is 14 amino acids. CDR3 region: CAWSLNARDTEAFF. CDR3 sequence (DNA): TGTGCCTGGAGCCTAAATGCCCGGGACACTGAAGCTTTCTTT.

The chain links TRBV6-5 to TRBJ1-2, with a possible D match to TRBD1 (5 bases). The CDR3 runs to 14 residues. Trimming took 11 bases from V and 4 from J, leaving 20 bases between them. Germline V CDR1 and CDR2: MNHEY, SVGAGI. The chain's CDR3 is CASLRGREAYGYTF. CDR3 DNA: TGTGCCTCTCTAAGGGGCCGAGAGGCCTATGGCTACACCTTC.

V and J are TRBV3-1 (or the pseudogene TRBV3-2) and TRBJ1-4, with 7 bases matching TRBD1. Per the germline V gene, CDR1 is LGHDT and CDR2 is YNNKEL (reference sequence). Trimming cost V 1 base and J 8 bases; bases outside gene matches: 4. There are 14 residues in the CDR3. CDR3 sequence: CASSQARGLEKLFF. The CDR3 DNA sequence: TGTGCCAGCAGCCAAGCTAGGGGGCTCGAAAAACTGTTTTTT.

This rearrangement joins TRBV12-2 to TRBJ2-6; the table names TRBD2, a call not compared with the DNA. TRBV12-2 represents a pseudogene. The CDR3 covers 19 residues. CDR3 sequence (DNA): TGTGCAAGTCGCTTAGTTCGGCGGTACGGAAACTCTGGGGCCAACGTCCTGACTTTC. Encoded protein: CASRLVRRYGNSGANVLTF.

The chain links TRBV5-1 to TRBJ2-7; 10 nucleotides match TRBD2. CDR1 and CDR2 (germline): SGHRS, YFSETQ. The CDR3 is 15 residues long. Trimming removed 3 bases from V and 3 bases from J; junction bases left unmatched: 6. The CDR3 DNA sequence: TGCGCCAGCAGCTCCAGTAGCGGGGGGATCTACGAGCAGTACTTC. Amino acids: CASSSSSGGIYEQYF.

CDR3: CASSFSVWGTDTQYF. The CDR3 bases are TGTGCCAGCAGCTTCAGCGTGTGGGGCACAGATACGCAGTATTTT. This chain links TRBV5-5 with TRBJ2-3, with D unclear. The CDR3 is 15 amino acids. Per the germline V gene, CDR1 is SGHKS and CDR2 is YYEKEE (reference sequence). Between the trimmed V and J ends, which lost 2 bases and 1 base, there was a span of 11 bases.

The chain employs TRBV7-3 and TRBJ2-3, with TRBD2 matching over 12 bases. The V and J ends lost 4 bases and 4 bases, in that order; junction bases with no gene match: 6. Germline V gene data show CDR1 as SGHTA and CDR2 as FQGTGA. This CDR3 contains 16 residues. CDR3 DNA sequence: TGTGCCAGCAGCTCACTGGGGACTAGCGGGTCAGATACGCAGTATTTT. This sequence encodes CASSSLGTSGSDTQYF.

Only one count was recorded for this clone. One end of the junction is discordant with germline, which a read error may explain. The chain has TRBV2 and TRBJ2-7; D is possibly TRBD2 (5 bases). The CDR3 is 11 amino acids. Germline V gene lookup returns CDR1 SNHLY and CDR2 FYNNEI. The chain's CDR3 is CASSDGFAGQF. In DNA, the CDR3 is TGTGCCAGCAGTGACGGTTTTGCGGGCCAATTC. The full variable domain, with the rest looked up from reference TRBV2 and TRBJ2-7, is EPEVTQTPSHQVTQMGQEVILRCVPISNHLYFYWYRQILGQKVEFLVSFYNNEISEKSEIFDDQFSVERPDGSNFTLKIRSTKLEDSAMYFCASSDGFAGQFGPGTRLTVT.

The sample holds a few counts of this clone. The chain has TRBV11-2 and TRBJ2-7; TRBD2 aligns across 12 bases. Losses at the gene ends were 2 bases for V and 3 bases for J; bases not matched to a gene: 8. This CDR3 region has 17 residues. Germline-derived CDR1 and CDR2 are SGHAT and FQNNGV. The CDR3 is CASSLLAGGRRLYEQYF. The DNA for the CDR3 is TGTGCCAGCAGCTTACTAGCGGGGGGGCGCCGACTCTACGAGCAGTACTTC.

CDR3 amino acids: CATLPPDRAGYGYTF. Here the CDR3 DNA reads TGTGCCACCTTACCCCCGGACAGGGCGGGCTATGGCTACACCTTC. The chain combines TRBV24-1 with TRBJ1-2, with TRBD1 matching 8 bases. The V gene end was trimmed by 9 bases and the J gene end by 4 bases; junction bases not matched to a gene: 12. This CDR3 spans 15 amino acids. The germline V gene encodes CDR1 KGHDR and CDR2 SFDVKD.